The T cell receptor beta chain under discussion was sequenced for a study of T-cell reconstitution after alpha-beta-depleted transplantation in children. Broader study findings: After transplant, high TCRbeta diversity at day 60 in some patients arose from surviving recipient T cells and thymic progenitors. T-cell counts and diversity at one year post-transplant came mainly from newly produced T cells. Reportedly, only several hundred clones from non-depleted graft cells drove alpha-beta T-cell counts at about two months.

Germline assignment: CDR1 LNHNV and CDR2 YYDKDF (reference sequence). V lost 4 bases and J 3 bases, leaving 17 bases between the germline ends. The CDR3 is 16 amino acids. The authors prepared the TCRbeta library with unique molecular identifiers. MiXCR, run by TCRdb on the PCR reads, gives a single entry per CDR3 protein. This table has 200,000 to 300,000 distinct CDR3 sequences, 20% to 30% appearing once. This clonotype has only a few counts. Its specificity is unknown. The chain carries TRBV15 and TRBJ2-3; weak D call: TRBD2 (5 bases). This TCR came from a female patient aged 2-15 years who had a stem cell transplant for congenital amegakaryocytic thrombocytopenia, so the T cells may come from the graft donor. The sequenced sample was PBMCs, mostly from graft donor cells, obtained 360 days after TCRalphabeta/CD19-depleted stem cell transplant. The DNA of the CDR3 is TGTGCCACCAGCAATAGACGCTCTCCGGGGACAGATACGCAGTATTTT. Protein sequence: CATSNRRSPGTDTQYF.